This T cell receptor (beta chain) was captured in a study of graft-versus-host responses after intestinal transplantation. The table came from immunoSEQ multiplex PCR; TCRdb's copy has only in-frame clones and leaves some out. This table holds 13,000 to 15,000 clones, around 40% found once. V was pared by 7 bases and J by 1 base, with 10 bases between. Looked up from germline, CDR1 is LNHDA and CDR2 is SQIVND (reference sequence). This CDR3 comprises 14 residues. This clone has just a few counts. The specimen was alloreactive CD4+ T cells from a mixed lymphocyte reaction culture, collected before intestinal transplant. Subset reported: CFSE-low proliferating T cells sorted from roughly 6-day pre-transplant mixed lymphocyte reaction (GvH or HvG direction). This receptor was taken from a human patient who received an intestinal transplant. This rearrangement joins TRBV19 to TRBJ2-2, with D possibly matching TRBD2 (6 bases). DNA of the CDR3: TGTGCCAGTACCGTGGGACTGAACACCGGGGAGCTGTTTTTT. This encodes CASTVGLNTGELFF.